This TCR beta chain was sequenced in a study of blood T cell repertoires in COVID-19. Looking at the study overall: The United States, Italy and Spain were the sources of the acute and convalescent COVID-19 samples.

In the original workflow: Reference gene primers were amplified, and this amplification served to estimate nucleated cell counts. Repertoires were generated with immunoSEQ multiplex PCR, while TCRdb's copy carries only in-frame clones and drops some. V and J calls and clone size are copied from that table; D and trimming were computed from the DNA. The table includes approximately 180,000 clones, roughly 88% detected once. V was clipped by 7 bases and J by 6 bases, with 12 bases between them. There are 13 residues in the CDR3. CDR1 KGHSH and CDR2 LQKENI come from the germline V gene. Seattle patient enrollment occurred during active infection, with longitudinal follow-up thereafter.

This rearrangement joins TRBV18 to TRBJ1-4, with D uncertain. The sample taken for sequencing was peripheral blood. The clonotype originates from a woman aged 40-49 years with COVID-19, enrolled during active disease. CDR3 DNA sequence: TGTGCCAGCTTGAGGAGGGTCGATGAAAAACTGTTTTTT. Translation: CASLRRVDEKLFF. Together with reference TRBV18 and TRBJ1-4, the CDR3 gives the full variable domain: NAGVMQNPRHLVRRRGQEARLRCSPMKGHSHVYWYRQLPEEGLKFMVYLQKENIIDESGMPKERFSAEFPKEGPSILRIQQVVRGDSAAYFCASLRRVDEKLFFGSGTQLSVL.